This TCR beta chain was recovered during a study of breast tumors, draining lymph nodes, adjacent tissues. Points from the study as a whole: Tumor repertoires ranked between lymph nodes and nontumor tissue in diversity, with V and J gene preferences.

TCRdb redid the calling of the multiplex PCR reads with MiXCR, one entry per CDR3 protein. Among 150,000 to 200,000 distinct CDR3 sequences, more than 25% were seen once, and the ten largest hold over 3.5%. Axillary draining lymph nodes of breast cancer patients supplied the node samples. This clonotype appeared a few times. Its specificity is not known. The CDR3 extends over 18 amino acids. Unmatched junction bases numbered 16, after V lost 5 bases and J lost 7 bases. Per the germline V gene, CDR1 is SGHAT and CDR2 is FQNNGV. Material: axillary lymph node tissue. The V call is TRBV11-2, the J call TRBJ2-1; 11 positions agree with TRBD2. The receptor comes from a female donor with breast cancer. Some clones in this sample may be carry-over from other donors' samples. CDR3 sequence reads: CASSGGLAAGSLGNEQFF. The DNA of the CDR3 is TGTGCCAGCAGCGGGGGACTAGCGGCGGGTTCCCTCGGGAATGAGCAGTTCTTC. The complete variable domain, with remaining parts taken from reference TRBV11-2 and TRBJ2-1, reads EAGVAQSPRYKIIEKRQSVAFWCNPISGHATLYWYQQILGQGPKLLIQFQNNGVVDDSQLPKDRFSAERLKGVDSTLKIQPAKLEDSAVYLCASSGGLAAGSLGNEQFFGPGTRLTVL.